This TCR beta chain was retrieved from a study of identical twins. A universal primer site was added by template switching, and unique molecular identifiers were carried by the cDNA. TCRdb redid the calling of the 5' RACE reads with MiXCR, one entry per CDR3 protein. The table has 430,000 or so distinct CDR3 sequences, roughly 26% seen once. Notes on this clonotype: Since a much larger clone is just one base distant, this may be a read error.

CDR1 is MGHDK, CDR2 SYGVNS, per germline. This CDR3 contains 18 residues. This sample was also put to use in a study of T cells expressing NK-cell markers. As that report states: CD8+ T cells in 5 or 6 donors included dominant NKG2C+ clonotypes at roughly 1.0-7.5%. Once again these clonotypes came out on top in the CD3+CD56-NKG2C+ fraction of several donors.

The sample was CD4+ T cells sorted from blood. This TCR was recovered from a woman aged 18-29 years in good health. This chain joins TRBV25-1 and TRBJ2-2, with a possible D match to TRBD2 (5 bases). The CDR3 is CASSVEPRKKGFDGELVF. The CDR3 DNA sequence: TGTGCCAGCAGTGTCGAGCCAAGGAAGAAAGGGTTTGACGGGGAGCTGGTTTTT.